The present T cell receptor (beta chain) was sequenced within a study of T cells after yellow fever vaccination. General study findings and limits: The study found a weaker secondary response that peaked faster, day 5 versus 15.

The CDR3 runs to 17 residues. The V gene's germline CDR1 is MNHEY and CDR2 SVGEGT. Trimming shortened V by 0 bases and J by 0 bases, and 14 bases separated the two germline ends. Notes on this clonotype: As yet, its antigen is unknown.

Conversion of TCR transcripts into cDNA relied on 5'RACE template switching, which added a universal primer site and UMIs. TCRdb recomputed calls from the 5' RACE reads with MiXCR, one row per CDR3 protein. The sample shows 60,000 to 75,000 distinct CDR3 sequences, approximately 6.1% of them seen only once. The J gene is TRBJ1-2, the V gene TRBV6-2 or TRBV6-3; the D is unclear. The clonotype was recovered from a man aged 18 to 30 who received the YFV17D yellow fever vaccine. The specimen comprised CD8+ T cells sorted from PBMCs, sampled around 45 days after the first yellow fever vaccination. The CDR3 reads CASSYSPGRKTNYGYTF. In DNA, the CDR3 is TGTGCCAGCAGTTACTCCCCCGGGAGGAAGACTAACTATGGCTACACCTTC.